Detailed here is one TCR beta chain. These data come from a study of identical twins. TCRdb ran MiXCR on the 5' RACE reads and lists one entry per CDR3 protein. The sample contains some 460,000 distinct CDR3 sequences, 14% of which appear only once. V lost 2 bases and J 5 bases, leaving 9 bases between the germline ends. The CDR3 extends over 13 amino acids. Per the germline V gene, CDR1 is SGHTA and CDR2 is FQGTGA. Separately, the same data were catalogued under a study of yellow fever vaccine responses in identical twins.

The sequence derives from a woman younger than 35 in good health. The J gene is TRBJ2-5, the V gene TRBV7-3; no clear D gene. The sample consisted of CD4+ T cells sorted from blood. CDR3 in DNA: TGTGCCAGCAGCTTACTTGGGTGGGAGACCCAGTACTTC. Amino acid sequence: CASSLLGWETQYF.